This T cell receptor beta chain was sequenced in a study of response to subunit inactivated influenza vaccine. Notes on the study in general: The study's authors posited that every seasonal influenza vaccination enlists few new T cells.

Each CDR3 protein gets one entry after TCRdb re-called the RT-PCR reads with MiXCR. This sample has about 310,000 distinct CDR3 sequences, with 21% found just once. This clonotype has more than one count but fewer than ten. Its antigen is still unknown. Sequenced here: PBMCs from blood, sampled less than 22 months after vaccination. The sequence came from a man aged 50-75 years who received an inactivated influenza vaccine.

CDR3: CASIQRGQGIGNTEAFF. Written as DNA, the CDR3 is TGTGCCAGCATTCAACGCGGGCAGGGTATTGGGAACACTGAAGCTTTCTTT. This chain connects TRBV27 to TRBJ1-1; weak D call: TRBD1 (5 bases). Trimming shortened V by 7 bases and J by 1 base, and 22 bases separated the two germline ends. This CDR3 has 17 amino acids. CDR1 is MNHEY, CDR2 SMNVEV, per germline (reference sequence).